This TCR beta chain stems from a study of Ad26.COV2.S vaccination and SARS-CoV-2 variants (dated by TCRdb to the early 2020s). Describing the broader study: Donors in the vaccine arm were drawn from COV1001, a phase I-IIa trial of Ad26.COV2.S in healthy adults that was multicentre, randomized, double-blind and placebo-controlled. Ad26.COV2.S was administered intramuscularly at 5 x 10^10 or 1 x 10^11 viral particles, either as a single shot or as two shots given 56 days apart. Throughout the experiments and outcome assessment, investigators stayed blinded to trial group allocation. A total of roughly 32 samples were included in the TCR-sequenced set, comprising 19 Ad26.COV2.S vaccine recipients, 5 placebo recipients and 8 SARS-CoV-2 convalescent individuals. Trial participants were randomized into five groups of five, in which low-dose or high-dose Ad26.COV2.S was given once or twice, or placebo was given on both occasions. Sequencing of the TCRbeta repertoire served to evaluate the specificity and breadth of SARS-CoV-2-reactive T cell receptors following Ad26.COV2.S vaccination.

The full study reports these points: The study was not powered for comparison of responses between vaccine doses or regimens. Spike-specific TCR breadth was higher in Ad26.COV2.S recipients than in placebo recipients (P = 0.0014). Vaccine and placebo recipients had similar non-spike TCR breadth, a finding consistent with the vaccine containing only spike. After vaccination, substantial breadth of spike-specific CD8+ and CD4+ T cell responses was reported. The authors noted that the TCR breadth and depth analyses may have underestimated total T cell responses.

Between the V and J ends, shortened by 3 bases and 5 bases respectively, the junction contains 10 bases. CDR1 is given as ENHRY and CDR2 as SYGVKD, both from the germline V gene. The CDR3 contains 13 residues, cysteine and phenylalanine counted. Of all the DNA, just the CDR3 is kept, 39 bases in frame from base 1. The sample's treatment or condition label is to be understood as: some 20 received Ad26.COV2.S at low or high dose, single or two shots; 5 received placebo; per-sample allocation not given. For vaccine and placebo recipients, repertoires were sequenced using samples collected on day 63 after the first injection. In Cohort 1b, fewer than 30 adults aged 18-55 years were enrolled at a single site in Boston, USA, between 29 July and 7 August 2020. As a vaccine, Ad26.COV2.S was a replication-incompetent adenovirus type 26 vector that expressed a prefusion-stabilized SARS-CoV-2 spike protein derived from the original Wuhan strain.

The immunoSEQ Assay was used to sequence TCRbeta CDR3 regions. After extraction, genomic DNA underwent amplification by bias-controlled multiplex PCR, followed by high-throughput sequencing. From the authors' description of their analysis: To quantify the absolute abundance of every unique TCRbeta CDR3 region, sequences were collapsed and filtered. T cell fraction was estimated by normalizing TCRbeta template counts to usable DNA, which was measured by amplifying reference genes present in all nucleated cells. Repertoire TCRs were annotated as SARS-CoV-2-specific by exact matching of V gene, CDR3 amino acid sequence and J gene to a known reactive TCR set. The reference SARS-CoV-2 TCR set was obtained from MIRA and was filtered for enrichment in COVID-19-positive ImmuneCODE repertoires, whereby public or cross-reactive TCRs were removed. Using the MIRA antigens, annotated TCRs were further analysed by specific ORF or by position within an ORF. Breadth was defined as annotated unique rearrangements over total unique productive rearrangements; depth was the summed frequency of those rearrangements. Two-sided Wilcoxon rank-sum tests were applied when comparing TCR breadth between groups. TCRdb retrieved this table from immuneACCESS and kept in-frame rearrangements only. Not all clones are present; in checked studies, unresolved V genes account for under half, and no reason is known for the remainder. V and J calls and clone size are those listed in that table; D and trimming were worked out from the DNA. The sample yields roughly 240,000 clones; approximately 88% were counted once. 9.5% to 12% of the sample comes from the top ten.

A few counts support this clone. Its antigen specificity is not known. Base qualities were left out, and no much larger clone turns up one base away. This TCR derives from a person aged 18-65 years who received the Ad26.COV2.S COVID-19 vaccine or a placebo. The chain uses TRBV10-3 and TRBJ2-5; the D element could tentatively be TRBD1 or TRBD2, as 6 bases agree for each. Here the sequenced sample was peripheral blood, taken in a trial of Ad26.COV2.S vaccine versus placebo. The CDR3 loop reads CAISDGGWETQYF. Here is the DNA: TGTGCCATCAGTGACGGGGGCTGGGAGACCCAGTACTTC.